A single sample is the source of the 11 T cell receptor beta chains below, sequenced in a study of cytomegalovirus exposure and HLA in healthy donors. Researchers ran the PCR with 60 Vbeta and 13 Jbeta primers. Clones were sequenced by immunoSEQ multiplex PCR, and TCRdb holds only the in-frame ones, with some missing. The table records under 200,000 clones, around 80% of them present only once. Sequencing was carried out using PBMCs. These receptors all come from a woman between 18 and 29 years old in good health and CMV-seronegative.

The chain uses TRBV30 and TRBJ2-1; D call uncertain. Trimming took off 0 bases at V and 9 bases at J, with 6 bases between the two ends. CDR1 and CDR2 (germline): GTSNPN, SVGIG (reference sequence). The CDR3 covers 11 residues. Here the CDR3 reads CAWSVRSEQFF. The CDR3 nucleotides are TGTGCCTGGAGTGTACGGAGTGAGCAGTTCTTC.

The chain is built from TRBV29-1 and TRBJ1-1, with D perhaps matching TRBD1 (6 bases). From germline, CDR1 is SQVTM and CDR2 ANQGSEA. This CDR3 is 14 amino acids long. V was pared by 6 bases and J by 2 bases, with 16 bases between. In DNA form, the CDR3 reads TGCAGCGTGTCCGTAGGGGGACGAAACACTGAAGCTTTCTTT. Residues: CSVSVGGRNTEAFF.

The chain is built from TRBV5-6 and TRBJ1-3, with 8 bases matching TRBD1. J gave up 2 bases and V 4 bases, and 8 bases lay outside the gene matches. This CDR3 is built from 16 residues. Germline V gene data show CDR1 as SGHDT and CDR2 as YYEEEE. DNA of the CDR3: TGTGCCAGCAGCGGGGGACAGGCGACTACTGGAAACACCATATATTTT. This codes for CASSGGQATTGNTIYF. Variable domain in full (rest from reference TRBV5-6 and TRBJ1-3): DAGVTQSPTHLIKTRGQQVTLRCSPKSGHDTVSWYQQALGQGPQFIFQYYEEEERQRGNFPDRFSGHQFPNYSSELNVNALLLGDSALYLCASSGGQATTGNTIYFGEGSWLTVV.

The chain joins TRBV5-1 to TRBJ2-2; possible D gene TRBD1, 5 bases. Germline values: CDR1 SGHRS, CDR2 YFSETQ. The CDR3 has 16 residues. V lost 2 bases and J 0 bases, leaving 11 bases between the germline ends. CDR3 in DNA: TGCGCCAGCAGCTTTGGGGCAGCTTCGAACACCGGGGAGCTGTTTTTT. It encodes CASSFGAASNTGELFF.

J is TRBJ1-5 and V is TRBV19, with unresolved D. V lost 3 bases to trimming and J lost 2 bases, with 11 bases between them. The CDR3 totals 15 residues. The germline gives CDR1 LNHDA, CDR2 SQIVND (reference sequence). CDR3 in DNA: TGTGCCAGTAGTATGGCCACTACGGGCAATCAGCCCCAGCATTTT. Protein product: CASSMATTGNQPQHF.

The CDR3 loop reads CASTMAGFGTEAFF. CDR3 bases: TGTGCCAGTACGATGGCAGGCTTTGGGACTGAAGCTTTCTTT. This sequence joins TRBV19 and TRBJ1-1; D remains ambiguous. The ends were cut back, 7 bases at V and 5 bases at J, with 17 bases in the middle. Germline V lookup: CDR1 LNHDA, CDR2 SQIVND (reference sequence). CDR3 length: 14 amino acids.

The chain recombines TRBV13 with TRBJ2-2, with D tentatively TRBD1 (6 bases). V lost 6 bases, J lost 2 bases, and 16 bases lay in between. The CDR3 spans 16 residues. CDR1 and CDR2 from the germline V gene are PRHDT and FYEKMQ (reference sequence). This CDR3 reads CASRDGDTSNTGELFF. CDR3 nucleotides: TGTGCCAGCAGAGACGGGGACACTTCAAACACCGGGGAGCTGTTTTTT.

V and J are TRBV11-2 and TRBJ2-5; D unclear. Germline V lookup: CDR1 SGHAT, CDR2 FQNNGV. There are 11 residues in the CDR3. V gave up 5 bases and J gave up 8 bases, with 9 bases separating them. The CDR3 DNA follows: TGTGCCAGCAGCCCAGGTCGCACCCAGTACTTC. Residues: CASSPGRTQYF.

The V gene is TRBV6-1, the J gene TRBJ1-5; D unclear. Germline V lookup: CDR1 MNHNS, CDR2 SASEGT. V lost 3 bases and J lost 2, with 11 bases in between. The CDR3 runs to 15 residues. CDR3 DNA: TGTGCCAGCAGTGAGATTCTGGCAGGCAATCAGCCCCAGCATTTT. It encodes CASSEILAGNQPQHF.

This clone has just a few counts. The chain joins TRBV9 to TRBJ1-1, with 8 bases lining up with TRBD1. V lost 3 bases, J lost 1 base, and 5 bases stayed unmatched. Germline V gene sequence: CDR1 SGDLS, CDR2 YYNGEE. This CDR3 spans 15 amino acids. The CDR3 protein is CASSGGQGGNTEAFF. As DNA, the CDR3 is TGTGCCAGCAGCGGCGGACAGGGAGGGAACACTGAAGCTTTCTTT.

The chain employs TRBV9 and TRBJ1-1, with unresolved D. The CDR3 totals 15 residues. Per the germline V gene, CDR1 is SGDLS and CDR2 is YYNGEE. Trimming took off 1 base at V and 5 bases at J, with 15 bases between the two ends. The CDR3 sequence: CASSVLGSSGTEAFF. The CDR3 DNA reads TGTGCCAGCAGCGTACTGGGCTCTAGCGGGACTGAAGCTTTCTTT.